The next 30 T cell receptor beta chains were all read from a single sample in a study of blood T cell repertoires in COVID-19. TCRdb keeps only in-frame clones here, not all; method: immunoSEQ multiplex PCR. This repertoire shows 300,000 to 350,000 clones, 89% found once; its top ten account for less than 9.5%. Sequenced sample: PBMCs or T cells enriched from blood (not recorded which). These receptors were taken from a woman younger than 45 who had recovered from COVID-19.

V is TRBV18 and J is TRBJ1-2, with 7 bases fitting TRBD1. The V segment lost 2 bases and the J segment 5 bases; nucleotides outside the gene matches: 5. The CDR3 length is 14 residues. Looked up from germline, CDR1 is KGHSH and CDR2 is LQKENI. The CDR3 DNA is TGTGCCAGCTCACCAGGGACAGCGAGTTATGGCTACACCTTC. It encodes CASSPGTASYGYTF.

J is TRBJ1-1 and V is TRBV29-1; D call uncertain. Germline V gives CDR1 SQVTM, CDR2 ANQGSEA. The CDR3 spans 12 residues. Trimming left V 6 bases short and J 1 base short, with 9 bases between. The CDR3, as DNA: TGCAGCGTCCGAGAACGGAACACTGAAGCTTTCTTT. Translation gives CSVRERNTEAFF.

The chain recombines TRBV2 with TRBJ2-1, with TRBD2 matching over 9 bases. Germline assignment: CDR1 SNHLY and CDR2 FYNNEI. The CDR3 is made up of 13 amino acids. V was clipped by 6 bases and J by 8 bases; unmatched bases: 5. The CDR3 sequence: CASRLSGSYEQFF. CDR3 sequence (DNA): TGTGCCAGCAGGCTTAGCGGGAGCTATGAGCAGTTCTTC.

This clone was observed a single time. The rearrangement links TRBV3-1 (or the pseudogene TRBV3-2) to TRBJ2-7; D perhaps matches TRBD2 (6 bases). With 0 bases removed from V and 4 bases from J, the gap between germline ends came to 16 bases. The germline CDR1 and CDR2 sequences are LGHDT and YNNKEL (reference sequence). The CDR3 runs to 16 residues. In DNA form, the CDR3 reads TGTGCCAGCAGCCAAGATACGTCTAGCGCGTTGTACGAGCAGTACTTC. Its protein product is CASSQDTSSALYEQYF.

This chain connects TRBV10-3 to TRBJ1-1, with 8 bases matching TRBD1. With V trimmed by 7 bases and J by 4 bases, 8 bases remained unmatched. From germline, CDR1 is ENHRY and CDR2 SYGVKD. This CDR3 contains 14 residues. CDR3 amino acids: CAITPGGLATEAFF. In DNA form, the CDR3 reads TGTGCCATCACACCAGGGGGCTTGGCCACTGAAGCTTTCTTT.

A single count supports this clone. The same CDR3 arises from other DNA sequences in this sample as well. CDR3 nucleotides: TGTGCCAGCAGCCTACAGGGTAACACTGAAGCTTTCTTT. Translated: CASSLQGNTEAFF. The chain carries TRBV14 and TRBJ1-1, with TRBD1 as a possible D gene (6 bases). The CDR3 runs to 13 residues. V was trimmed by 4 bases and J by 2 bases, leaving 8 bases between them. CDR1 SGHDN and CDR2 FVKESK come from the germline V gene. The complete variable domain, with remaining parts taken from reference TRBV14 and TRBJ1-1, reads EAGVTQFPSHSVIEKGQTVTLRCDPISGHDNLYWYRRVMGKEIKFLLHFVKESKQDESGMPNNRFLAERTGGTYSTLKVQPAELEDSGVYFCASSLQGNTEAFFGQGTRLTVV.

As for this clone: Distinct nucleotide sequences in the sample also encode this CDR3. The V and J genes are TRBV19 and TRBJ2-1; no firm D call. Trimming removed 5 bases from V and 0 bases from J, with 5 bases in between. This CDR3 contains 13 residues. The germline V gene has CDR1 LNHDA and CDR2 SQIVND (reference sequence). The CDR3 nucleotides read TGTGCCAGTAGTCCCAGCTCCTACAATGAGCAGTTCTTC. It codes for CASSPSSYNEQFF.

The CDR3 here is CASSLVDWGRDYGYTF. The CDR3 bases are TGTGCCAGCAGCTTGGTAGATTGGGGCAGAGACTATGGCTACACCTTC. The chain couples TRBV5-6 to TRBJ1-2, with D perhaps TRBD1 (5 bases). There are 16 residues in the CDR3. Trimming left V 0 bases short and J 3 bases short, with 15 bases between. Germline CDR1 is SGHDT and CDR2 is YYEEEE. Variable domain in full (rest from reference TRBV5-6 and TRBJ1-2): DAGVTQSPTHLIKTRGQQVTLRCSPKSGHDTVSWYQQALGQGPQFIFQYYEEEERQRGNFPDRFSGHQFPNYSSELNVNALLLGDSALYLCASSLVDWGRDYGYTFGSGTRLTVV.

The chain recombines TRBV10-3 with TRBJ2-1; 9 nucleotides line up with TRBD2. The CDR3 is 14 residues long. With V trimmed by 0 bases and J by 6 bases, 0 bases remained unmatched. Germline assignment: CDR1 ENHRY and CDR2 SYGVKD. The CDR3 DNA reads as TGTGCCATCAGTGAGTCGCGGGAGGGCAATGAGCAGTTCTTC. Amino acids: CAISESREGNEQFF.

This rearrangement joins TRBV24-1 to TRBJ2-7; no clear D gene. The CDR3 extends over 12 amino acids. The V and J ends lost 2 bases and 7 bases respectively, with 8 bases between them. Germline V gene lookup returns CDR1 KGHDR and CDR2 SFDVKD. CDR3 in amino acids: CATSDSAREQYF. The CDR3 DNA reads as TGTGCCACCAGTGATTCCGCCCGGGAGCAGTACTTC.

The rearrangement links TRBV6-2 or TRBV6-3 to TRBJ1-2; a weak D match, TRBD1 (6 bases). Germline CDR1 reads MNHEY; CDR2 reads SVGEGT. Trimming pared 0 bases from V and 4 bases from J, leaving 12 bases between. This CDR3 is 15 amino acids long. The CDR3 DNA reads TGTGCCAGCAGTTACTCCTTGGGGACAATCTATGGCTACACCTTC. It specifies CASSYSLGTIYGYTF.

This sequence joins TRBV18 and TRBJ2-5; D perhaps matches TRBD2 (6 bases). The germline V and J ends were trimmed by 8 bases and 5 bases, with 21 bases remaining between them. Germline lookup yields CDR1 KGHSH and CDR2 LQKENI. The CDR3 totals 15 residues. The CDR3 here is CASRSEGRGEETQYF. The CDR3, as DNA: TGTGCCAGCCGCTCGGAGGGCCGAGGAGAGGAGACCCAGTACTTC.

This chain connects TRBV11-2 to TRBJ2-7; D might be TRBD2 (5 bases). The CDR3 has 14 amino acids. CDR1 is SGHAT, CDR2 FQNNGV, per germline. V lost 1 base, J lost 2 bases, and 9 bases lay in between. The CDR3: CASSLGTRTYEQYF. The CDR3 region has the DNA TGTGCCAGCAGCTTAGGAACTAGGACCTACGAGCAGTACTTC.

DNA of the CDR3: TGTGCCAGTACCCAGACCGGGACAGGTGGCGAAAAACTGTTTTTT. Amino acid sequence: CASTQTGTGGEKLFF. V usage is TRBV19 and J usage is TRBJ1-4, with TRBD1 matching over 8 bases. Germline trimming cut 7 bases from V and 8 bases from J; bases unmatched to any gene: 12. From germline, CDR1 is LNHDA and CDR2 SQIVND (reference sequence). The length of the CDR3 is 15 residues.

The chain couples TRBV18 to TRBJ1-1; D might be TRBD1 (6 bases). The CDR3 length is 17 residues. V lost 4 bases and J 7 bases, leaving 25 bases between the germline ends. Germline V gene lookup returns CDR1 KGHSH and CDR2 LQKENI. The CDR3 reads CASSQLQDSGLTDEAFF. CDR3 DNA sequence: TGTGCCAGCTCACAACTACAGGACAGCGGACTGACTGATGAAGCTTTCTTT.

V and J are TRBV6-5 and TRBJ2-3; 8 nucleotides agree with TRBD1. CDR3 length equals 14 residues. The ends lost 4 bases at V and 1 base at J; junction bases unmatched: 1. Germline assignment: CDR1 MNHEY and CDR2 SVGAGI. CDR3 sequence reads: CASSLGQGTDTQYF. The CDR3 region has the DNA TGTGCCAGCAGTTTGGGACAGGGCACAGATACGCAGTATTTT.

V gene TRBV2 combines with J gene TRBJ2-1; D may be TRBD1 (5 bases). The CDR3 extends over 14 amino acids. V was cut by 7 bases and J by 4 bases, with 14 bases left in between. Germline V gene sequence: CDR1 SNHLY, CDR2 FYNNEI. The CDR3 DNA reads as TGTGCCAGCACTAAAGGACAACCTTACAATGAGCAGTTCTTC. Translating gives CASTKGQPYNEQFF.

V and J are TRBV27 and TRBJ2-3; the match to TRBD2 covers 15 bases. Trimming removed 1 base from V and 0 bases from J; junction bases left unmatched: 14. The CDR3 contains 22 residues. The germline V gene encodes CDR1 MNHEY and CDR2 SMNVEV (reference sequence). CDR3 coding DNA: TGTGCCAGCAGTTTATTTTCCGGGCCCGGACTAGCGGGAGGGAGGAGCACAGATACGCAGTATTTT. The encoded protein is CASSLFSGPGLAGGRSTDTQYF.

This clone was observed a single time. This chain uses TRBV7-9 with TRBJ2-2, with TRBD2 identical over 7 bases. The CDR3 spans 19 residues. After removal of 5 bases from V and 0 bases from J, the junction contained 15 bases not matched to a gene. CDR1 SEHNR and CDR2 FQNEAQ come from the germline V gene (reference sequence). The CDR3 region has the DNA TGTGCCAGCAGCCGAACCGCCGGGACTACATATTCGAACACCGGGGAGCTGTTTTTT. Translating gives CASSRTAGTTYSNTGELFF.

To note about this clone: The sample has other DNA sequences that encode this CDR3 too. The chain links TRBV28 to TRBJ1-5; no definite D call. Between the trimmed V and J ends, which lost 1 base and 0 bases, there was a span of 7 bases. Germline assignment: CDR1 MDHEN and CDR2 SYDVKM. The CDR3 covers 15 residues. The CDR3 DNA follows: TGTGCCAGCAGTTTATCAGGCCATAGCAATCAGCCCCAGCATTTT. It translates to CASSLSGHSNQPQHF.

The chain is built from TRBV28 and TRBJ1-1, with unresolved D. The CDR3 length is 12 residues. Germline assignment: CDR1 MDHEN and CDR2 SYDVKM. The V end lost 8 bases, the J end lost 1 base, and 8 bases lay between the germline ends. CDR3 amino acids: CASLNKNTEAFF. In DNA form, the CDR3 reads TGTGCCAGCTTAAATAAGAACACTGAAGCTTTCTTT.

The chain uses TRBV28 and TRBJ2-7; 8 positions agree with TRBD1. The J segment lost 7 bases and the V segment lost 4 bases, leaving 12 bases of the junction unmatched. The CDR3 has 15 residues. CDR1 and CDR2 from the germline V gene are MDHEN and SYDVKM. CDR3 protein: CASSYGQGDIGEQYF. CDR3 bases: TGTGCCAGCAGTTACGGACAGGGAGATATCGGGGAGCAGTACTTC. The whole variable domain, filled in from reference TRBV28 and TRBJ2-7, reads DVKVTQSSRYLVKRTGEKVFLECVQDMDHENMFWYRQDPGLGLRLIYFSYDVKMKEKGDIPEGYSVSREKKERFSLILESASTNQTSMYLCASSYGQGDIGEQYFGPGTRLTVT.

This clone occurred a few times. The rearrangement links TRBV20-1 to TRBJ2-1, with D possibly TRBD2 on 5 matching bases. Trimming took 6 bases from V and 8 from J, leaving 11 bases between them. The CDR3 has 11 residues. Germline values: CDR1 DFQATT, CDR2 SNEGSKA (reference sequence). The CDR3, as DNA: TGCAGTGCCGAGCGTAGCGATGAGCAGTTCTTC. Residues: CSAERSDEQFF.

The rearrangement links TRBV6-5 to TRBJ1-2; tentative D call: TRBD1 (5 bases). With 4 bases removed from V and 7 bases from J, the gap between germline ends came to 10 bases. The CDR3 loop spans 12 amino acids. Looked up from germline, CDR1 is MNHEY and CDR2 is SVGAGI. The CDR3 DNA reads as TGTGCCAGCAGTTTTCAGGGTTTTGGCTACACCTTC. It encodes CASSFQGFGYTF.

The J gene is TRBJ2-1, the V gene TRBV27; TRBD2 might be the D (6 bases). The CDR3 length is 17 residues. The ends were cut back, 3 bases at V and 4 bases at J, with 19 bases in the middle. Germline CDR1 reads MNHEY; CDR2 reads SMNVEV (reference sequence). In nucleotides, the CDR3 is TGTGCCAGCAGTTTTCTTCGGGTCGGCGGGGCTTACAATGAGCAGTTCTTC. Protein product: CASSFLRVGGAYNEQFF.

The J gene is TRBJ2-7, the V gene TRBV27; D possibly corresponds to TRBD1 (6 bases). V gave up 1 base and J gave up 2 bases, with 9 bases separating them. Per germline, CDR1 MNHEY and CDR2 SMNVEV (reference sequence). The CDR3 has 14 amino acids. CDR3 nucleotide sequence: TGTGCCAGCAGTTTATTGACAGGCCCCTACGAGCAGTACTTC. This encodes CASSLLTGPYEQYF.

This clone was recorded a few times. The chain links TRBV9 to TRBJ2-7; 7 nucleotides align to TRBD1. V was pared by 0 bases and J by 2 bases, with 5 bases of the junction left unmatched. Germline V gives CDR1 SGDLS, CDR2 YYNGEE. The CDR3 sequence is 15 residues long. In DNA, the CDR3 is TGTGCCAGCAGCGTAGGGGTGACAGGGCCCTACGAGCAGTACTTC. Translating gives CASSVGVTGPYEQYF.

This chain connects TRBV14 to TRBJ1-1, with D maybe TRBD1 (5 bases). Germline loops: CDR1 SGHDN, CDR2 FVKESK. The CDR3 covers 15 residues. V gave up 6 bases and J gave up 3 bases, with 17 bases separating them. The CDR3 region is CASSKQAGLDTEAFF. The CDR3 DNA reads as TGTGCCAGCAGTAAACAGGCAGGGCTTGACACTGAAGCTTTCTTT.

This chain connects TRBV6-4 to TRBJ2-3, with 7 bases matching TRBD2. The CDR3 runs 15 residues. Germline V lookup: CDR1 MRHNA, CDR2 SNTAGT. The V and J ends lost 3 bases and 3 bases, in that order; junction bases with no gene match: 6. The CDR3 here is CASSEGTSATDTQYF. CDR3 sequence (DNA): TGTGCCAGCAGTGAAGGCACTAGCGCAACAGATACGCAGTATTTT.

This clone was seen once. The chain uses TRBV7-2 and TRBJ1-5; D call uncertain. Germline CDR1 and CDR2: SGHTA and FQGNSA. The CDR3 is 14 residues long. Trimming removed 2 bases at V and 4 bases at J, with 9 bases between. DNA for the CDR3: TGTGCCAGCAGCTTATACTCCGGTAATCAGCCCCAGCATTTT. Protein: CASSLYSGNQPQHF.